This T cell receptor (beta chain) was identified in a study of chemoradiotherapy in HPV16-positive cancers. For the study at large: A couple of HPV16-positive patients' cells yielded candidate HPV-specific clones and common motifs.

On this clone: Its antigen remains unknown.

Notes on the study in general: Candidate HPV-specific clones and E7-related TCR motifs grew in tumor during treatment. HPV-responsive T-cell expansion during chemoradiotherapy was linked to improved recurrence-free survival in HPV16-positive patients.

Trimming at V came to 4 bases and at J to 2 bases, leaving 8 bases not matched to a gene. This CDR3 has 16 residues. Germline loops: CDR1 SGHDN, CDR2 FVKESK. Repertoires were sampled repeatedly during chemoradiotherapy. Sequencing used immunoSEQ multiplex PCR; TCRdb keeps in-frame clones, though not all of them. The table shows about 16,000 clones, with approximately 79% occurring only once. The receptor was isolated from a human donor with HPV-associated anogenital cancer. Specimen collection occurred from a patient who underwent chemoradiotherapy. The chain employs TRBV14 and TRBJ2-3; 8 bases map to TRBD1. DNA for the CDR3: TGTGCCAGCAGCCTTCGGCAGGGGGCGACCACAGATACGCAGTATTTT. It specifies CASSLRQGATTDTQYF.